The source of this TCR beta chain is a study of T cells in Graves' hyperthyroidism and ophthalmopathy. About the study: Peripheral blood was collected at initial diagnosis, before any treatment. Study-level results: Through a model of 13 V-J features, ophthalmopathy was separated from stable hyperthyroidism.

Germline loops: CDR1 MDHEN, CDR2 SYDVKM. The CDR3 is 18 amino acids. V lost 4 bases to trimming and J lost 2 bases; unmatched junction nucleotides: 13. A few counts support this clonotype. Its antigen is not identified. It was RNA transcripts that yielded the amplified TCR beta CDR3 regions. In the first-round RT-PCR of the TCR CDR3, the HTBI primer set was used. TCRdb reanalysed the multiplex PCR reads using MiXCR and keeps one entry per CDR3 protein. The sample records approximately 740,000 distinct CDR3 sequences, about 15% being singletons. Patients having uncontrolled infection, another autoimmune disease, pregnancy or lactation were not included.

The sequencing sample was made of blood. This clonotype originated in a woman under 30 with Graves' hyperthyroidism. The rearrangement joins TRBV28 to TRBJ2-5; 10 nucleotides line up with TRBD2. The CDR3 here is CASSSRLGSGGNQETQYF. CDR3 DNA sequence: TGTGCCAGCAGTTCCCGATTGGGTAGCGGGGGGAATCAAGAGACCCAGTACTTC. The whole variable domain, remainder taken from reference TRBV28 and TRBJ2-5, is DVKVTQSSRYLVKRTGEKVFLECVQDMDHENMFWYRQDPGLGLRLIYFSYDVKMKEKGDIPEGYSVSREKKERFSLILESASTNQTSMYLCASSSRLGSGGNQETQYFGPGTRLLVL.